The entry below gives a single T cell receptor beta chain sequence along with its context. The second PCR ran roughly 6 to 11 cycles with a sample-barcoded 5' primer and J-beta primers. Via MiXCR, TCRdb re-called the 5' RACE reads, giving one row per CDR3 protein. This sample yields approximately 580,000 distinct CDR3 sequences, of which less than 25% are seen a single time; 8.7% belongs to the top ten. The data were obtained in a study of blood T cells in healthy people across ages. The CDR3 has 16 amino acids. The junction had 8 bases not matched to a gene; V was cut back by 7 bases and J by 0 bases. Per germline, CDR1 MDHEN and CDR2 SYDVKM. These data were likewise used in another study, on T cells of mothers and their children.

The sequenced sample was blood. The TCR sequence derives from a boy aged 10-17 years in good health. The gene calls are TRBV28 and TRBJ2-2; 7 bases map to TRBD2. CDR3 coding DNA: TGTGCCAGCACCTCCCTGGGACTACCGAACACCGGGGAGCTGTTTTTT. Its translation: CASTSLGLPNTGELFF.